Following are 18 T cell receptor beta chains from one sample sequenced in a study of cytomegalovirus exposure and HLA in healthy donors. The method was immunoSEQ multiplex PCR; TCRdb's version includes in-frame clones alone and lacks a portion of them. In the table there are 150,000 to 200,000 clones, about 89% of which are singletons. The sample comprised PBMCs. These receptor sequences come from a man aged 25-45 years in good health and CMV-seropositive.

The genes are TRBV5-1 and TRBJ2-3, with a possible D match to TRBD2 (5 bases). This CDR3 is 16 amino acids long. V shed 4 bases and J shed 0 bases, with 15 bases lying between them. Germline loops: CDR1 SGHRS, CDR2 YFSETQ. The CDR3 DNA reads TGCGCCAGCAGCGTTGACATACGGACTAGCACAGATACGCAGTATTTT. Its protein product is CASSVDIRTSTDTQYF.

The gene calls are TRBV18 and TRBJ1-3; no clear D gene. V was trimmed by 5 bases and J by 4 bases, leaving 9 bases between them. CDR3 length equals 13 residues. Per the germline V gene, CDR1 is KGHSH and CDR2 is LQKENI. In DNA, the CDR3 is TGTGCCAGCTCAGCCGGCGTAGGAAACACCATATATTTT. Its translation is CASSAGVGNTIYF.

The chain carries TRBV6-5 and TRBJ1-1; D may be TRBD1 (6 bases). V was cut by 0 bases and J by 4 bases, with 12 bases left in between. Germline CDR1 reads MNHEY; CDR2 reads SVGAGI. This CDR3 is 15 amino acids long. The CDR3 protein is CASSYSVQGSTEAFF. CDR3 sequence (DNA): TGTGCCAGCAGTTACTCTGTACAGGGATCCACTGAAGCTTTCTTT.

The chain joins TRBV7-3 to TRBJ2-5; a possible D gene is TRBD1 (6 bases). Germline lookup yields CDR1 SGHTA and CDR2 FQGTGA. The V and J ends lost 3 bases and 2 bases respectively, with 7 bases between them. CDR3 size: 13 residues. The CDR3 protein is CASSFTGQETQYF. The CDR3 coding sequence is TGTGCCAGCAGCTTTACAGGGCAAGAGACCCAGTACTTC.

The gene calls are TRBV5-1 and TRBJ1-1; no definite D call. Between the trimmed V and J ends, which lost 1 base and 8 bases, there was a span of 12 bases. CDR1 SGHRS and CDR2 YFSETQ come from the germline V gene. This CDR3 spans 13 amino acids. The CDR3 sequence: CASSLKPSEEAFF. The CDR3 DNA sequence: TGCGCCAGCAGCTTGAAACCATCGGAAGAAGCTTTCTTT.

This rearrangement joins TRBV7-9 to TRBJ2-6; tentatively, D is TRBD1 or TRBD2 (6 bases each). The CDR3 sequence is 18 residues long. CDR1 is SEHNR, CDR2 FQNEAQ, per germline (reference sequence). V was pared by 1 base and J by 0 bases, with 13 bases between. The CDR3 is CASSLVAQGLSGANVLTF. CDR3 nucleotide sequence: TGTGCCAGCAGCTTAGTAGCACAGGGACTCTCTGGGGCCAACGTCCTGACTTTC. Full variable domain (missing parts from reference TRBV7-9 and TRBJ2-6): DTGVSQNPRHKITKRGQNVTFRCDPISEHNRLYWYRQTLGQGPEFLTYFQNEAQLEKSRLLSDRFSAERPKGSFSTLEIQRTEQGDSAMYLCASSLVAQGLSGANVLTFGAGSRLTVL.

The V gene is TRBV12-2, the J gene TRBJ1-2; TRBD1, the table's D call, was not compared with the DNA. TRBV12-2 is tagged as a pseudogene. CDR3 size: 14 residues. The CDR3 region has the DNA TGTGCAAGTCGCTTAGCGAGGGACAGGTCTGGCTACACCTTC. It translates to CASRLARDRSGYTF.

The chain combines TRBV29-1 with TRBJ2-2; 8 positions match TRBD2. After removal of 5 bases from V and 9 bases from J, the junction contained 14 bases not matched to a gene. The CDR3 spans 15 residues. CDR1 SQVTM and CDR2 ANQGSEA come from the germline V gene. CDR3 in amino acids: CSVKKSSGQGRELFF. CDR3 in DNA: TGCAGCGTTAAGAAGTCTAGCGGGCAGGGGCGGGAGCTGTTTTTT.

The gene calls are TRBV7-2 and TRBJ2-7; TRBD1 or TRBD2 may be the D gene (5 bases each). The CDR3 has 13 amino acids. From germline, CDR1 is SGHTA and CDR2 FQGNSA. Between the trimmed V and J ends, which lost 5 bases and 2 bases, there was a span of 10 bases. CDR3 DNA: TGTGCCAGCAGCCGGGACCCCCCCTACGAGCAGTACTTC. It translates to CASSRDPPYEQYF.

The CDR3 spells CASTGQGGPTYGYTF. As DNA, the CDR3 is TGTGCCAGTACCGGACAGGGTGGCCCTACTTATGGCTACACCTTC. This chain connects TRBV6-5 to TRBJ1-2, with 8 bases aligning to TRBD1. Trimming cost V 9 bases and J 5 bases; bases outside gene matches: 14. Looked up from germline, CDR1 is MNHEY and CDR2 is SVGAGI. The CDR3 covers 15 residues.

The chain's CDR3 is CASSGTYFGQFF. CDR3 DNA sequence: TGTGCCAGCAGTGGGACTTACTTTGGGCAGTTCTTC. V gene TRBV2 combines with J gene TRBJ2-1, with D possibly TRBD2 on 5 matching bases. Trimming shortened V by 4 bases and J by 12 bases, and 13 bases separated the two germline ends. The CDR3 extends over 12 amino acids. The V gene's germline CDR1 is SNHLY and CDR2 FYNNEI.

The chain uses TRBV6-1 and TRBJ2-3; no firm D call. There are 13 residues in the CDR3. Trimming cost V 3 bases and J 7 bases, with 11 bases left between them. Germline assignment: CDR1 MNHNS and CDR2 SASEGT. CDR3 nucleotide sequence: TGTGCCAGCAGTGATAACCGGGTTAATACGCAGTATTTT. Protein sequence: CASSDNRVNTQYF.

The genes are TRBV7-9 and TRBJ1-4; no clear D gene. Germline V gene sequence: CDR1 SEHNR, CDR2 FQNEAQ (reference sequence). Trimming cost V 7 bases and J 6 bases, with 15 bases left between them. The CDR3 loop spans 14 amino acids. CDR3 residues: CASTPPGGYEKLFF. In nucleotides, the CDR3 is TGTGCCAGCACCCCGCCGGGAGGGTATGAAAAACTGTTTTTT.

The V and J genes are TRBV4-3 and TRBJ1-2, with 7 bases identical to TRBD1. The V segment lost 1 base and the J segment 4 bases; nucleotides outside the gene matches: 6. Germline V CDR1 and CDR2: LGHNA, YSLEER. The CDR3 totals 15 residues. As DNA, the CDR3 is TGCGCCAGCAGCCAAGCCGGGACAGTGAGCTATGGCTACACCTTC. Residues: CASSQAGTVSYGYTF.

The rearrangement joins TRBV6-6 to TRBJ2-7, with D tentatively TRBD1 (5 bases). The CDR3 covers 16 residues. V was clipped by 0 bases and J by 5 bases, with 17 bases between them. CDR1 and CDR2 from the germline V gene are MNHNY and SVGAGI (reference sequence). The CDR3 region has the DNA TGTGCCAGCAGTTACTCGAAGTTCCAGGGAAAGGACGAGCAGTACTTC. Amino acid sequence: CASSYSKFQGKDEQYF.

The V and J genes are TRBV6-5 and TRBJ1-2; TRBD1 matches at 10 bases. The CDR3 sequence is 16 residues long. Germline V gives CDR1 MNHEY, CDR2 SVGAGI. Trimming at V came to 4 bases and at J to 5 bases, leaving 10 bases not matched to a gene. The CDR3 here is CASSSPRQGAFYGYTF. The CDR3 DNA is TGTGCCAGCAGTTCTCCTCGACAGGGGGCGTTTTATGGCTACACCTTC.

The rearrangement uses TRBV10-3 and TRBJ2-3, with 8 bases that match TRBD1. With 4 bases clipped from V and 2 bases from J, the junction kept 5 bases outside the gene matches. In germline, CDR1 is ENHRY, CDR2 SYGVKD. The length of the CDR3 is 15 residues. The CDR3 protein is CAISAGGEITDTQYF. CDR3 coding DNA: TGTGCCATCAGTGCAGGGGGCGAAATCACAGATACGCAGTATTTT.

The rearrangement joins TRBV5-1 to TRBJ2-3; D uncertain. Deletions cut 0 bases from V and 2 bases from J, with 7 bases between. The CDR3 length is 14 residues. Germline assignment: CDR1 SGHRS and CDR2 YFSETQ. CDR3 nucleotides: TGCGCCAGCAGCTTGGGACTCCTCACAGATACGCAGTATTTT. Its protein is CASSLGLLTDTQYF.